This TCR beta chain is from a study of blood T cell repertoires in COVID-19. As for the study in general: Both acute and convalescent COVID-19 samples were obtained from the United States, Italy and Spain.

Study processing details: Using reference gene primer amplification, nucleated cell counts were estimated. Profiling relied on immunoSEQ multiplex PCR, and the TCRdb table lists in-frame clones only, not all of them. Clone size and V and J calls were adopted from that table, with D and trimming inferred from the DNA. The sample consists of 150,000 to 200,000 clones, about 80% of them appearing once. This receptor was identified in a man aged 40-49 years who had recovered from COVID-19. What was sequenced was PBMCs or T cells enriched from blood (not recorded which).

As DNA, the CDR3 is TGTGCCAGCTCACCAGCGGCAGATTCCTACGAGCAGTACTTC. Amino acid sequence: CASSPAADSYEQYF. This rearrangement joins TRBV18 to TRBJ2-7; D is undetermined. The CDR3 totals 14 residues. Trimming took 2 bases from V and 1 from J, leaving 9 bases between them. Germline CDR1 is KGHSH and CDR2 is LQKENI.